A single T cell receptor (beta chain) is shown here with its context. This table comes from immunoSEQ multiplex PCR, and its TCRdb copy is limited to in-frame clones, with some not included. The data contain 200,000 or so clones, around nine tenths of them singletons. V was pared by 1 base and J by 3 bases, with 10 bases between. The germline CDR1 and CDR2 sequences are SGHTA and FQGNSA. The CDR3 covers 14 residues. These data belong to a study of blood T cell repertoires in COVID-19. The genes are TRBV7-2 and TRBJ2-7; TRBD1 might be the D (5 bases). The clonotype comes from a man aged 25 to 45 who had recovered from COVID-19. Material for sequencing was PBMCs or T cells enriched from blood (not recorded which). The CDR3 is CASSLDRDSYEQYF. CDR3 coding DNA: TGTGCCAGCAGCTTAGATCGTGACAGCTACGAGCAGTACTTC.